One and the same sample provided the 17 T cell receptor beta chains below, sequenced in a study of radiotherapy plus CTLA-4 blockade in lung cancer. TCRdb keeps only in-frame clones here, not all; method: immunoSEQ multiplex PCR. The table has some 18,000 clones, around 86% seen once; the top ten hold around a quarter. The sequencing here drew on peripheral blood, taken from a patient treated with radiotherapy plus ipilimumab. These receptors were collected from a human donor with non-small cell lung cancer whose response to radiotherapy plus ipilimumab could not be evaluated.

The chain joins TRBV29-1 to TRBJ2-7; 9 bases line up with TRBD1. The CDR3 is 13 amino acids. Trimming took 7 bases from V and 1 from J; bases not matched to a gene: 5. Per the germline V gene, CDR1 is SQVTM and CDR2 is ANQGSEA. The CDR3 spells CSARTGESYEQYF. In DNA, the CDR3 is TGCAGCGCCCGGACAGGGGAGTCCTACGAGCAGTACTTC.

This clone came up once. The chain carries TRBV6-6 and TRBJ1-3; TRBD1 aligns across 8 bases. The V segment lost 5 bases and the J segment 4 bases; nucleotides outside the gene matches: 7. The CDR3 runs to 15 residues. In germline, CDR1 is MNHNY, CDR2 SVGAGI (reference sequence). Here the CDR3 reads CASSNPQGGGNTIYF. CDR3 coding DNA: TGTGCCAGCAGTAATCCACAGGGGGGAGGAAACACCATATATTTT.

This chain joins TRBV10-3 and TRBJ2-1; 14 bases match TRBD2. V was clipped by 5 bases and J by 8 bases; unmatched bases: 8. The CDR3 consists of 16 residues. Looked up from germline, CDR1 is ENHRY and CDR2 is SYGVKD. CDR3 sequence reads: CAISPTSGRAGDEQFF. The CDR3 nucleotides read TGTGCCATCAGTCCGACTAGCGGGAGGGCCGGCGATGAGCAGTTCTTC.

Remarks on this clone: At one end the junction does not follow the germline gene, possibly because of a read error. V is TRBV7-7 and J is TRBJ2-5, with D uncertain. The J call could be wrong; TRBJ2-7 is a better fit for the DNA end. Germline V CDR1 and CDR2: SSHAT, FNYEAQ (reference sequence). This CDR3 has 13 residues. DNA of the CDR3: TGTGCTAGCAGCTTAGGGCTGGACTACGAGCAGTACTTC. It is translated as CASSLGLDYEQYF.

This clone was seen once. The DNA for the CDR3 is TGTGCCAGCAGCGTAGGGGGGCGGAGGACTGAAGCTTTCTTT. The encoded protein is CASSVGGRRTEAFF. This chain uses TRBV9 with TRBJ1-1; TRBD1 might be the D (6 bases). This CDR3 has 14 amino acids. Trimming took 0 bases from V and 5 from J, leaving 11 bases between them. The germline V gene encodes CDR1 SGDLS and CDR2 YYNGEE.

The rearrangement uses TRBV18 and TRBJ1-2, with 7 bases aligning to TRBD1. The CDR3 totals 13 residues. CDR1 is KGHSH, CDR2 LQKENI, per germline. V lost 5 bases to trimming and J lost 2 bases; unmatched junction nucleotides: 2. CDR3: CASSGTENYGYTF. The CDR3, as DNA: TGTGCCAGCTCAGGGACAGAGAACTATGGCTACACCTTC.

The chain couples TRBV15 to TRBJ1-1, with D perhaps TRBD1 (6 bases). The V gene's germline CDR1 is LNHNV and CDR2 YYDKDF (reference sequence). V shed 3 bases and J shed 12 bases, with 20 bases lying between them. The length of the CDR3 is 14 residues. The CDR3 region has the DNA TGTGCCACCAGCAGGGTCCCGGGGGGCGTTGGGTCTTTCTTT. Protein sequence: CATSRVPGGVGSFF.

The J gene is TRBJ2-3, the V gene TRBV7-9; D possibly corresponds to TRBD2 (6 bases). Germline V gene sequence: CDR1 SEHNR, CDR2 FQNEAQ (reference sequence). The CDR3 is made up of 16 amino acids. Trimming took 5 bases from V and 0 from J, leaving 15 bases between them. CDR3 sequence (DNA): TGTGCCAGCAGCCCCGGGTGGGGGGAAAGCACAGATACGCAGTATTTT. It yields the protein CASSPGWGESTDTQYF.

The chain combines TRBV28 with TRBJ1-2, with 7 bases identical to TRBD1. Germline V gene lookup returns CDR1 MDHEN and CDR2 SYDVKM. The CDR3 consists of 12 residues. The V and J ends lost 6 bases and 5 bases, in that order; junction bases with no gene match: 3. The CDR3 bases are TGTGCCAGCAGCCCGGGACAGTATGGCTACACCTTC. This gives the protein CASSPGQYGYTF.

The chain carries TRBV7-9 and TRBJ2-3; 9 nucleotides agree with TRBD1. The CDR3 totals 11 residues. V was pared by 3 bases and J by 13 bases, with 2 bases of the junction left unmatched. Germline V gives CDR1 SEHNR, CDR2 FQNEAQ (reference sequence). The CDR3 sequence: CASSFGTGKYF. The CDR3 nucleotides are TGTGCCAGCAGCTTCGGGACAGGGAAGTATTTT.

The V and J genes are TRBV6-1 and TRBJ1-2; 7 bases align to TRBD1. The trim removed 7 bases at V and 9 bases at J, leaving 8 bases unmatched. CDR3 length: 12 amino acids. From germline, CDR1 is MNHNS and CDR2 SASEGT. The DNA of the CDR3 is TGTGCCAGCACTCCAGGGGGGCATCGCTACACCTTC. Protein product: CASTPGGHRYTF.

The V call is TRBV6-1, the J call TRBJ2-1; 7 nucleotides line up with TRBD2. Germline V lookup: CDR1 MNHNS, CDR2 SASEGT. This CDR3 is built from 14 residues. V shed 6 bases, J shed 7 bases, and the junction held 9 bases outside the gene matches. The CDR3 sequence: CASSEREGPNEQFF. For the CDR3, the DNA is TGTGCCAGCAGCGAGAGGGAGGGCCCGAATGAGCAGTTCTTC.

The CDR3 spells CASRRREGGMETQYF. Written as DNA, the CDR3 is TGTGCCAGCAGGCGCCGGGAGGGCGGGATGGAGACCCAGTACTTC. This chain links TRBV2 with TRBJ2-5; 8 nucleotides agree with TRBD2. The germline CDR1 and CDR2 sequences are SNHLY and FYNNEI. V dropped 6 bases and J dropped 5; count of bases not matched to a gene: 11. The CDR3 runs 15 residues.

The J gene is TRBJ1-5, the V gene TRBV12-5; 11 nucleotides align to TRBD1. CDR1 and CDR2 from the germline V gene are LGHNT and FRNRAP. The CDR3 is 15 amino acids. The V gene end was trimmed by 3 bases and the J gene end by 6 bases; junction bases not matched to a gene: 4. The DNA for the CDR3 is TGTGCTAGTGGTTTTGGACAGGGGGCTTGTCAGCCCCAGCATTTT. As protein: CASGFGQGACQPQHF.

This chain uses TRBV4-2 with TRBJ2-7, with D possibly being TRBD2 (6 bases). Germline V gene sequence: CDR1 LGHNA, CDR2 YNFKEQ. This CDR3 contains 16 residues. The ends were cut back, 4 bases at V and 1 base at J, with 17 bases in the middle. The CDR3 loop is CASSPEGGTVSYEQYF. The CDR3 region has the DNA TGTGCCAGCAGCCCGGAGGGCGGAACAGTATCCTACGAGCAGTACTTC.

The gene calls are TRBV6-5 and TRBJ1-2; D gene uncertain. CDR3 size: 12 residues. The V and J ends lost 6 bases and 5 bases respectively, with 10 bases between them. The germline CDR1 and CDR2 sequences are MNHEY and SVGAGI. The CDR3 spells CASSGTGYGYTF. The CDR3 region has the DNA TGTGCCAGCAGCGGAACGGGGTATGGCTACACCTTC.

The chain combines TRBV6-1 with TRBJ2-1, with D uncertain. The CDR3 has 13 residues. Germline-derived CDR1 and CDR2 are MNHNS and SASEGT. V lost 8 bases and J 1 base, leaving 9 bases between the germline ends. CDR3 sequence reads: CASGIESYNEQFF. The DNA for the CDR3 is TGTGCCAGCGGTATTGAGTCCTACAATGAGCAGTTCTTC.